The 4 T cell receptor beta chains reported below all come from one sample, sequenced in a study of cytomegalovirus exposure and HLA in healthy donors. Primers for the PCR totalled 60 Vbeta and 13 Jbeta. TCRdb's table, derived via immunoSEQ multiplex PCR, lists solely in-frame clones and lacks some. There are about 61,000 clones in the sample; approximately 88% occur only once, and about 1.4% lies in the top ten. The sample comprised PBMCs. These receptors came from a man aged 25-45 years in good health and CMV-seropositive.

This clone was counted a single time. V usage is TRBV6-6 and J usage is TRBJ2-3; 7 nucleotides match TRBD1. CDR1 and CDR2 (germline): MNHNY, SVGAGI (reference sequence). The J segment lost 2 bases and the V segment lost 5 bases, leaving 4 bases of the junction unmatched. The CDR3 consists of 14 residues. CDR3 sequence: CASSTGATTDTQYF. CDR3 DNA: TGTGCCAGCAGTACAGGGGCCACCACAGATACGCAGTATTTT.

This chain connects TRBV28 to TRBJ1-1, with 9 bases aligning to TRBD1. The germline V gene encodes CDR1 MDHEN and CDR2 SYDVKM. The V gene end was trimmed by 5 bases and the J gene end by 5 bases; junction bases not matched to a gene: 15. CDR3 length: 17 amino acids. The CDR3 here is CASSPQGQGGSWTEAFF. In nucleotides, the CDR3 is TGTGCCAGCAGTCCCCAGGGACAGGGAGGTTCGTGGACTGAAGCTTTCTTT.

Only one count was recorded for this clone. The chain employs TRBV28 and TRBJ1-2, with TRBD1 as a possible D gene (6 bases). V lost 5 bases and J 1 base, leaving 17 bases between the germline ends. Germline CDR1 is MDHEN and CDR2 is SYDVKM. CDR3 length: 16 amino acids. The CDR3 bases are TGTGCCAGCAGTACACCAGGGGTCCCCTTTAACTATGGCTACACCTTC. It codes for CASSTPGVPFNYGYTF.

V is TRBV5-4 and J is TRBJ2-1, with 7 bases that match TRBD2. This CDR3 is 15 amino acids long. V was pared by 0 bases and J by 10 bases, with 10 bases of the junction left unmatched. The germline CDR1 and CDR2 sequences are SGHNT and YYREEE (reference sequence). The CDR3 here is CASSLELGRAGEQFF. CDR3 bases: TGTGCCAGCAGCTTGGAATTAGGGAGGGCCGGCGAGCAGTTCTTC. The full variable domain, with the rest looked up from reference TRBV5-4 and TRBJ2-1, is ETGVTQSPTHLIKTRGQQVTLRCSSQSGHNTVSWYQQALGQGPQFIFQYYREEENGRGNFPPRFSGLQFPNYSSELNVNALELDDSALYLCASSLELGRAGEQFFGPGTRLTVL.